These 25 T cell receptor beta chains were sequenced from one sample in a study of spatial heterogeneity in lung cancer. Study-level results: Tumors with more nonsynonymous mutations had more expanded intratumoral alpha and beta TCRs.

Time point denoted: sample taken at primary tumor resection. For these TCRs, the target antigens are not known. Each CDR3 protein is one row after TCRdb ran MiXCR on the 5' RACE reads. The sample yields about 9,800 distinct CDR3 sequences, approximately 53% seen once. Sequences were derived from lung tumor tissue, sampled at surgery. The receptors originated from a female donor with early-stage non-small cell lung cancer.

Concerning this clonotype itself: For a library built for alpha chains, this beta chain is a stray read; little rests on its size. This rearrangement joins TRBV20-1 to TRBJ1-2; D call uncertain. CDR3 length: 12 residues. Trimming cost V 3 bases and J 1 base, with 6 bases left between them. Germline lookup yields CDR1 DFQATT and CDR2 SNEGSKA (reference sequence). The CDR3 protein is CSASTHNYGYTF. CDR3 bases: TGCAGTGCTAGTACACATAACTATGGCTACACCTTC.

On this clonotype itself: This beta chain is an unintended read in a library built for alpha chains; its size means little. The chain is built from TRBV12-3 or TRBV12-4 and TRBJ1-2, with a tentative D call TRBD1 (5 bases). Trimming left V 3 bases short and J 8 bases short, with 7 bases between. This CDR3 is built from 11 residues. This CDR3 is CASSLGGGYTF. CDR3 nucleotides: TGTGCCAGCAGTTTGGGGGGAGGCTACACCTTC.

As concerns this clonotype: This beta chain slipped into a library made for alpha chains as a stray read, so its size is not meaningful. The rearrangement links TRBV6-2 or TRBV6-3 to TRBJ2-1, with 7 bases fitting TRBD2. V dropped 8 bases and J dropped 2; count of bases not matched to a gene: 3. Germline values: CDR1 MNHEY, CDR2 SVGEGT. The CDR3 covers 13 residues. The CDR3 is CASGRGTYNEQFF. CDR3 nucleotide sequence: TGTGCCAGCGGGCGGGGGACCTACAATGAGCAGTTCTTC.

This clonotype was picked up one time. Since it is a stray read in a library aimed at alpha chains, this beta chain has a size that is not meaningful. The chain combines TRBV7-9 with TRBJ2-7; 9 bases fit TRBD1. The trim removed 2 bases at V and 7 bases at J, leaving 6 bases unmatched. This CDR3 region has 14 residues. The V gene's germline CDR1 is SEHNR and CDR2 FQNEAQ (reference sequence). The CDR3 reads CASSLRPTGGEQYF. DNA for the CDR3: TGTGCCAGCAGCTTAAGGCCGACAGGGGGTGAGCAGTACTTC. The variable domain in full, completed from reference TRBV7-9 and TRBJ2-7, reads DTGVSQNPRHKITKRGQNVTFRCDPISEHNRLYWYRQTLGQGPEFLTYFQNEAQLEKSRLLSDRFSAERPKGSFSTLEIQRTEQGDSAMYLCASSLRPTGGEQYFGPGTRLTVT.

By share, this clonotype counts as medium-sized. This beta chain represents an off-target read in a library built for alpha chains; its size is of limited meaning. J is TRBJ2-7 and V is TRBV7-2; 11 bases are a match to TRBD1. This CDR3 is 15 amino acids long. Germline CDR1 is SGHTA and CDR2 is FQGNSA. Trimming cost V 1 base and J 3 bases; bases outside gene matches: 2. In DNA form, the CDR3 reads TGTGCCAGCAGCTTAGGTGGGACAGGGGGCTACGAGCAGTACTTC. As protein: CASSLGGTGGYEQYF.

Turning to this clonotype: This beta chain is off target for a library built for alpha chains, so its abundance means little. The gene calls are TRBV29-1 and TRBJ2-3, with D possibly TRBD2 on 5 matching bases. The germline V gene has CDR1 SQVTM and CDR2 ANQGSEA. The CDR3 consists of 13 residues. The V end lost 2 bases, the J end lost 0 bases, and 6 bases lay between the germline ends. CDR3 amino acids: CSVEPSSTDTQYF. Here the CDR3 DNA reads TGCAGCGTTGAACCTAGCAGCACAGATACGCAGTATTTT.

About this clonotype: With the library built for alpha chains, this beta chain is off target and its frequency is not meaningful. This sequence joins TRBV7-2 and TRBJ2-2, with no clear D. There are 14 residues in the CDR3. Germline CDR1 is SGHTA and CDR2 is FQGNSA. V was trimmed by 6 bases and J by 7 bases, leaving 15 bases between them. The CDR3 bases are TGTGCCAGCAGTTTAAGGGCACTCTACGGGGAGCTGTTTTTT. It encodes CASSLRALYGELFF. The variable domain in full, completed from reference TRBV7-2 and TRBJ2-2, reads GAGVSQSPSNKVTEKGKDVELRCDPISGHTALYWYRQSLGQGLEFLIYFQGNSAPDKSGLPSDRFSAERTGGSVSTLTIQRTQQEDSAVYLCASSLRALYGELFFGEGSRLTVL.

With regard to this clonotype: A library made for alpha chains picked up this beta chain off target, so its size means little. The CDR3 region is CASSVVDSNSPLHF. The CDR3 DNA reads as TGTGCCAGCAGTGTAGTGGACAGCAATTCACCCCTCCACTTT. The chain uses TRBV6-1 and TRBJ1-6; tentatively, D is TRBD1 (6 bases). Trimming removed 4 bases at V and 7 bases at J, with 11 bases between. CDR1 is MNHNS and CDR2 is SASEGT in the germline V gene. This CDR3 has 14 amino acids.

A remark on this clonotype: The library was designed around alpha chains, so this beta chain is a stray read whose abundance carries little weight. The rearrangement joins TRBV23-1 to TRBJ2-2; 8 bases align to TRBD1. TRBV23-1 is sorted into the ORF group, with uncertain function. With 6 bases clipped from V and 3 bases from J, the junction kept 18 bases outside the gene matches. The CDR3 runs 19 residues. This CDR3 reads CASRQGQDGVEIDTGELFF. DNA for the CDR3: TGCGCCAGCAGACAGGGACAGGATGGGGTCGAGATTGACACCGGGGAGCTGTTTTTT.

This clonotype has a handful of counts. A library prepared for alpha chains yielded this beta chain as an off-target read; its size is of little meaning. The V call is TRBV27, the J call TRBJ1-2; D is ambiguous. Trimming removed 2 bases at V and 7 bases at J, with 2 bases between. The CDR3 contains 10 residues. CDR1 is MNHEY, CDR2 SMNVEV, per germline (reference sequence). CDR3 region: CASSLAGYTF. In DNA, the CDR3 is TGTGCCAGCAGTTTAGCTGGCTACACCTTC.

In the case of this clonotype: With the library built for alpha chains, this beta chain is off target and its frequency is not meaningful. This chain joins TRBV5-6 and TRBJ2-2; 9 nucleotides agree with TRBD1. CDR3 length: 15 residues. In germline, CDR1 is SGHDT, CDR2 YYEEEE. The V segment lost 4 bases and the J segment 6 bases; nucleotides outside the gene matches: 7. In DNA, the CDR3 is TGTGCCAGCAGCCCGGGACAGGGTGAATCCGGGGAGCTGTTTTTT. Its protein is CASSPGQGESGELFF.

About this clonotype itself: This beta chain is an off-target read within a library intended for alpha chains, so its frequency means little. The gene calls are TRBV15 and TRBJ1-5; TRBD1 aligns across 8 bases. The CDR3 extends over 20 amino acids. From germline, CDR1 is LNHNV and CDR2 YYDKDF (reference sequence). With V trimmed by 0 bases and J by 0 bases, 13 bases remained unmatched. For the CDR3, the DNA is TGTGCCACCAGCAGAGACAGGGGGCGAACCGGCTTTTATAGCAATCAGCCCCAGCATTTT. Translated, it gives CATSRDRGRTGFYSNQPQHF. Supplemented by reference TRBV15 and TRBJ1-5, the full variable domain reads DAMVIQNPRYQVTQFGKPVTLSCSQTLNHNVMYWYQQKSSQAPKLLFHYYDKDFNNEADTPDNFQSRRPNTSFCFLDIRSPGLGDTAMYLCATSRDRGRTGFYSNQPQHFGDGTRLSIL.

Worth noting for this clonotype: This beta chain represents an off-target read in a library built for alpha chains; its size is of limited meaning. The CDR3 nucleotides read TGTGCCAGCAGATCAACCACAGGAGAGTCTAACTATGGCTACACCTTC. Translation gives CASRSTTGESNYGYTF. This rearrangement joins TRBV28 to TRBJ1-2; D might be TRBD1 (5 bases). CDR1 is MDHEN and CDR2 is SYDVKM in the germline V gene. Trimming removed 6 bases from V and 0 bases from J, with 17 bases in between. The CDR3 loop spans 16 amino acids.

As for this clonotype: As an off-target read in a library built for alpha chains, this beta chain has a frequency of little significance. V usage is TRBV5-4 and J usage is TRBJ1-6, with D uncertain. The CDR3 sequence is 15 residues long. In germline, CDR1 is SGHNT, CDR2 YYREEE (reference sequence). V gave up 2 bases and J gave up 3 bases, with 9 bases separating them. The CDR3 DNA reads as TGTGCCAGCAGCTTCGGTCTTCTCTATAATTCACCCCTCCACTTT. It codes for CASSFGLLYNSPLHF.

Concerning this clonotype itself: The library was built for alpha chains, so this beta chain is an off-target read and its size means little. The chain employs TRBV12-3 or TRBV12-4 and TRBJ2-1; the D gene could be TRBD1 or TRBD2 (5 bases each). The CDR3 sequence is 13 residues long. The V and J ends lost 4 bases and 5 bases respectively, with 9 bases between them. DNA for the CDR3: TGTGCCAGCAGTTGGGGGTATAACAATGAGCAGTTCTTC. This gives the protein CASSWGYNNEQFF.

This clonotype showed up just a few times. The size of this beta chain means little, since it is a stray read in a library made for alpha chains. This chain connects TRBV7-9 to TRBJ2-3; 8 positions agree with TRBD2. This CDR3 is 15 amino acids long. V trimming: 5 bases; J trimming: 1 base; junction bases outside the gene matches: 5. CDR1 is SEHNR, CDR2 FQNEAQ, per germline (reference sequence). This CDR3 is CASSRPTSGTDTQYF. The DNA for the CDR3 is TGTGCCAGCAGCCGACCGACTAGCGGCACAGATACGCAGTATTTT.

For this clonotype: This beta chain represents an off-target read in a library built for alpha chains; its size is of limited meaning. The gene calls are TRBV11-1 and TRBJ1-6; 9 bases align to TRBD1. The V gene end was trimmed by 2 bases and the J gene end by 9 bases; junction bases not matched to a gene: 5. CDR1 is SGHAT, CDR2 FQDESV, per germline (reference sequence). The CDR3 length is 15 residues. Here the CDR3 reads CASSLIQGALSPLHF. The CDR3 DNA reads as TGTGCCAGCAGCTTAATACAGGGGGCACTTTCACCCCTCCACTTT.

To note about this clonotype: This beta chain lies outside the target of a library built for alpha chains; its clone size means little. The chain joins TRBV6-2 or TRBV6-3 to TRBJ2-1; D not certain. The germline V gene has CDR1 MNHEY and CDR2 SVGEGT. V was cut by 6 bases and J by 6 bases, with 12 bases left in between. The CDR3 runs 13 residues. CDR3 in amino acids: CASRAVVPNEQFF. The CDR3 DNA reads as TGTGCCAGCAGAGCCGTGGTTCCCAATGAGCAGTTCTTC.

Details on this clonotype: This beta chain lies outside the target of a library built for alpha chains; its clone size means little. The chain has TRBV7-8 and TRBJ1-2; D is undetermined. The CDR3 runs 14 residues. V was pared by 1 base and J by 4 bases, with 10 bases between. The germline V gene encodes CDR1 SGHVS and CDR2 FQNEAQ. The DNA of the CDR3 is TGTGCCAGCAGCTTAGGGGGTGTGGGCTATGGCTACACCTTC. Protein: CASSLGGVGYGYTF.

Comments on this clonotype: Because this beta chain is a stray read in a library intended to capture alpha chains, its abundance should not be given much weight. The chain carries TRBV28 and TRBJ1-5; D is uncertain. Germline-derived CDR1 and CDR2 are MDHEN and SYDVKM. V was pared by 3 bases and J by 4 bases, with 10 bases between. CDR3 length: 14 amino acids. CDR3 sequence reads: CASSLWRSNQPQHF. The CDR3, as DNA: TGTGCCAGCAGTTTGTGGCGGAGTAATCAGCCCCAGCATTTT.

This clonotype was recorded once. Because the library targeted alpha chains, this beta chain is an off-target read whose size means little. The chain uses TRBV4-1 and TRBJ2-7; D unclear. Germline CDR1 is MGHRA and CDR2 is YSYEKL. The length of the CDR3 is 14 residues. The germline V and J ends were trimmed by 0 bases and 4 bases, with 10 bases remaining between them. CDR3 DNA: TGCGCCAGCAGCCAAGATTCGACACGATACGAGCAGTACTTC. Its protein is CASSQDSTRYEQYF.

This clonotype was recorded a few times. This beta chain slipped into a library made for alpha chains as a stray read, so its size is not meaningful. The gene calls are TRBV6-6 and TRBJ1-1; D is possibly TRBD1 (6 bases). The CDR3 is 17 amino acids. Germline lookup yields CDR1 MNHNY and CDR2 SVGAGI (reference sequence). Trimming took 2 bases from V and 1 from J, leaving 17 bases between them. CDR3 sequence reads: CASSYTRPLQGNTEAFF. DNA of the CDR3: TGTGCCAGCAGTTACACGCGGCCTTTACAGGGGAACACTGAAGCTTTCTTT.

In this sample, this clonotype turned up once. A library prepared for alpha chains yielded this beta chain as an off-target read; its size is of little meaning. V usage is TRBV5-4 and J usage is TRBJ2-7, with 7 nucleotides matching TRBD2. This CDR3 has 14 amino acids. CDR1 SGHNT and CDR2 YYREEE come from the germline V gene (reference sequence). V lost 1 base, J lost 1 base, and 2 bases stayed unmatched. The CDR3 is CASSLFGGSYEQYF. The CDR3 DNA reads TGTGCCAGCAGCTTGTTCGGGGGGTCCTACGAGCAGTACTTC.

About this clonotype itself: In a library made to pick up alpha chains, this beta chain is a stray read with a size that means little. The V gene is TRBV5-1, the J gene TRBJ1-5, with D possibly matching TRBD1 (5 bases). Trimming took off 2 bases at V and 5 bases at J, with 14 bases between the two ends. Germline-derived CDR1 and CDR2 are SGHRS and YFSETQ. The CDR3 totals 15 residues. CDR3 bases: TGCGCCAGCAGCTTAGAAGGGGCCGCGGATCAGCCCCAGCATTTT. It encodes CASSLEGAADQPQHF.

As to this clonotype: This beta chain is off target for a library built for alpha chains, so its abundance means little. V is TRBV7-8 and J is TRBJ1-1, with D hard to call. CDR3 length equals 13 residues. Trimming removed 5 bases at V and 0 bases at J, with 7 bases between. CDR1 and CDR2 (germline): SGHVS, FQNEAQ. CDR3 bases: TGTGCCAGCAGCACCCGTTTGAACACTGAAGCTTTCTTT. This encodes CASSTRLNTEAFF.